This T cell receptor (beta chain) was profiled in a study of blood T cell repertoires in COVID-19. Turning to the study itself: Whether acute or convalescent, the COVID-19 samples came from the United States, Italy and Spain. From T cells, B-cell-depleted T cells, or PBMCs came the material, which was cDNA or gDNA.

In the original workflow: Cell counts per sample came from amplifying reference gene primers. Profiling relied on immunoSEQ multiplex PCR, and the TCRdb table lists in-frame clones only, not all of them. Clone size and V and J calls were adopted from that table, with D and trimming inferred from the DNA. The sample shows 200,000 to 300,000 clones, around 80% of them seen only once. The CDR3 has 15 residues. Trimming at V came to 4 bases and at J to 5 bases, leaving 5 bases not matched to a gene. Germline assignment: CDR1 MNHEY and CDR2 SMNVEV (reference sequence). The sample consisted of peripheral blood. The clonotype was recovered from a man aged 40-50 years who had recovered from COVID-19. The chain employs TRBV27 and TRBJ2-2, with 9 bases identical to TRBD1. The CDR3 DNA follows: TGTGCCAGCAGTTCGACAGGGGGTGGTACCGGGGAGCTGTTTTTT. Amino acid sequence: CASSSTGGGTGELFF.